This TCR beta chain comes out of a study of blood T cells in healthy people across ages (dated by TCRdb to the mid-2010s). Notes on the research overall: In model experiments, roughly one uniquely barcoded TCR beta cDNA molecule per two T cells was captured by template switching. To track age-related changes in TCR beta repertoire diversity, the study relied on deep sequencing normalized with unique cDNA molecular identifiers. The donors were split into four age groups: young (average about 16 years), middle-aged (nearly 40), aged (over 55) and long-lived (over 75). To avoid experimental bias, donors of different ages were spread randomly across the sequencing lanes. Using the same blood draw, the study looked at two additional independent replicas of 1 million unique cDNA reads for two donors, one aged 18 to 30 and the other aged 80 or older. Beyond this particular receptor, the publication reports: A strong correlation was found between observed TCR beta diversity and the percentage of naive T cells measured by flow cytometry. Estimates of total diversity from one million sequenced T cells were regarded as lower bounds and underestimates. Since profiling was done on bulk unsorted PBMCs, naive and antigen-experienced compartments could not be conclusively compared. Because donor CMV infection status was unknown, age-related changes in expanded clonotypes were potentially confounded. Observed TCR beta diversity per million T cells fell roughly linearly with age, and a significant reduction was already apparent by age approximately 40. Compared with the aged group, the long-lived group had more naive CD4+ T cells, fewer expanded clones and increased TCR diversity, a pattern suggesting age selection.

Its CDR3 holds 16 amino acids, cysteine through phenylalanine. The CDR3 DNA has 48 bases and is translated from base 1. CDR1 and CDR2 are read off the germline V gene as KGHSH and LQKENI. The trim is 3 bases for V and 2 bases for J, with a gap of 17 bases between the germline ends. Receptors were amplified or captured by 5' RACE. The reads were generated on an Illumina HiSeq 2500. A second PCR of roughly 6 to 11 cycles was run with a J-beta primer mix and a sample-barcoded 5' primer. A unique molecular identifier was introduced onto each TCR beta cDNA molecule by a template-switch 5' adaptor carrying 12 random nucleotides. At least 2.5 million CDR3-containing paired-end reads were obtained from each sample. First-strand cDNA was synthesized from all RNA with the Mint cDNA synthesis kit, primed by a TRBC-specific oligonucleotide. All cDNA was treated with uracil-DNA glycosylase and then went through a first 18-cycle PCR with the universal primers M1SS and BC2_uni_R. Concerning the study's data processing: Normalization of each sample was performed by random selection of 1 million high-quality reads, each carrying a distinct molecular identifier. Instead of being binned into consensus sequences, reads that shared molecular identifiers were thrown out. MiTCR, set to a Q25 quality threshold and the strictest error-elimination algorithm, was used for CDR3 identification, clonotype clustering and error correction. A nonparametric unseen species model with Euler transformation was used to estimate a lower bound on total TCR beta diversity. The public reads were reprocessed in TCRdb via fastp at Q25 and MiXCR, keeping in-frame beta chains. Entries are consolidated by CDR3 protein sequence, retaining the most common genes and DNA. The V and J calls follow TCRdb's processing rather than the paper's. Within this sample are some 1.7 million distinct CDR3 sequences, with 28% of them counted one time only. About 7.7% of the sample is held by the ten biggest clonotypes.

The donors were roughly 39 Caucasian individuals from Russia, aged roughly 6 to 100 years, who were systemically healthy. Each donor gave roughly 9 milliliters of peripheral blood, drawn into EDTA-treated Vacutainer tubes. PBMCs were isolated by Ficoll-Paque density-gradient centrifugation, with at least 6.5 million obtained per sample. Total RNA, at least 6 micrograms per sample, was extracted from PBMCs with Trizol reagent. For every donor, flow cytometry on a PBMC aliquot measured the percentage of naive CD45RAhigh/CD27high T cells. This clonotype was detected many times. Its antigen remains unidentified. No per-base quality is available; no much larger clone lies one base away.

The rearranged segments are TRBV18 and TRBJ2-7, with a tentative D gene TRBD1 over 6 matching bases. Sequenced sample: blood. The sequence came from a woman in her twenties or thirties in good health. The nucleotides are TGTGCCAGCTCACCCATTGAGACAGGCGGCACCTACGAGCAGTACTTC. Translated, this gives CASSPIETGGTYEQYF.